The 15 T cell receptor beta chains below all came from one sample that was sequenced in a study of cytomegalovirus exposure and HLA in healthy donors (dated by TCRdb to about 2017). Library creation used the immunoSEQ multiplex PCR assay. For the multiplex PCR, a mixture combining 60 forward primers for TCR Vbeta segments and 13 reverse primers for TCR Jbeta segments was used. TCRdb provides this immuneACCESS table in a form limited to in-frame rearrangements. Some clones are lacking; in checked studies, under half of them reflect an unresolved V gene, and why the rest are absent is not known. This specimen's table enumerates tens of thousands of clones. The top ten clones comprise approximately 18% of the sample. Sequenced input: PBMCs. These receptors came from a male donor in good health and CMV-seropositive.

The chain uses TRBV6-5 and TRBJ2-1, with TRBD2 identical over 8 bases. Germline trimming cut 6 bases from V and 0 bases from J; bases unmatched to any gene: 4. The CDR3 length is 15 residues. Germline CDR1 MNHEY, CDR2 SVGAGI. CDR3 in amino acids: CASSDSGSSYNEQFF. CDR3 coding DNA: TGTGCCAGCAGCGACAGCGGGAGCTCCTACAATGAGCAGTTCTTC.

J is TRBJ2-5 and V is TRBV11-1, with a weak D call TRBD2 (5 bases). Trimming cost V 5 bases and J 6 bases, with 16 bases left between them. This CDR3 comprises 14 residues. Per the germline V gene, CDR1 is SGHAT and CDR2 is FQDESV (reference sequence). The CDR3 DNA reads TGTGCCAGCAGCCTGGACTTGTTGGGGAAGACCCAGTACTTC. It translates to CASSLDLLGKTQYF.

The CDR3 region is CASRNSGASTDTQYF. The CDR3 nucleotides read TGTGCCAGCAGAAATAGCGGGGCAAGCACAGATACGCAGTATTTT. The J gene is TRBJ2-3, the V gene TRBV6-5, with 8 positions matching TRBD2. The CDR3 is 15 residues long. CDR1 and CDR2 from the germline V gene are MNHEY and SVGAGI. The V gene end was trimmed by 6 bases and the J gene end by 0 bases; junction bases not matched to a gene: 5.

This chain connects TRBV7-2 to TRBJ1-2; D not certain. Germline-derived CDR1 and CDR2 are SGHTA and FQGNSA. V dropped 0 bases and J dropped 3 bases, with 11 bases sitting between them. CDR3 size: 15 residues. The CDR3 DNA follows: TGTGCCAGCAGCTTAGCCCGGACGGACTACTATGGCTACACCTTC. Translated, it gives CASSLARTDYYGYTF. Using reference TRBV7-2 and TRBJ1-2 for the parts outside the CDR3, the full variable domain is GAGVSQSPSNKVTEKGKDVELRCDPISGHTALYWYRQSLGQGLEFLIYFQGNSAPDKSGLPSDRFSAERTGGSVSTLTIQRTQQEDSAVYLCASSLARTDYYGYTFGSGTRLTVV.

J is TRBJ1-1 and V is TRBV19; tentative D call: TRBD1 (5 bases). Trimming left V 5 bases short and J 1 base short, with 17 bases between. From germline, CDR1 is LNHDA and CDR2 SQIVND (reference sequence). CDR3 size: 16 residues. CDR3 residues: CASSSDSGTANTEAFF. The DNA for the CDR3 is TGTGCCAGTAGTTCCGATTCCGGGACTGCGAACACTGAAGCTTTCTTT.

This rearrangement joins TRBV18 to TRBJ2-7, with a possible D match to TRBD2 (5 bases). CDR3 size: 14 residues. The germline gives CDR1 KGHSH, CDR2 LQKENI. The ends were cut back, 4 bases at V and 9 bases at J, with 19 bases in the middle. CDR3: CASSLYGPRGRQYF. The CDR3 DNA sequence: TGTGCCAGCTCACTCTACGGACCTCGGGGTAGGCAGTACTTC.

The chain links TRBV6-5 to TRBJ2-4, with D tentatively TRBD2 (5 bases). Germline-derived CDR1 and CDR2 are MNHEY and SVGAGI. The germline V and J ends were trimmed by 6 bases and 8 bases, with 14 bases remaining between them. CDR3 size: 13 residues. CDR3 nucleotide sequence: TGTGCCAGCAGAACAACGAAGGAGGACATTCAGTACTTC. It encodes CASRTTKEDIQYF.

The genes are TRBV15 and TRBJ1-1; D is undetermined. The V gene lost 0 bases and the J gene lost 1 base, with 9 bases spanning the gap. Germline V gene data show CDR1 as LNHNV and CDR2 as YYDKDF (reference sequence). This CDR3 is built from 15 residues. The CDR3 DNA reads TGTGCCACCAGCAGAGATTATCCCGGGAACACTGAAGCTTTCTTT. As protein: CATSRDYPGNTEAFF. Filled out from reference TRBV15 and TRBJ1-1, the complete variable domain reads DAMVIQNPRYQVTQFGKPVTLSCSQTLNHNVMYWYQQKSSQAPKLLFHYYDKDFNNEADTPDNFQSRRPNTSFCFLDIRSPGLGDTAMYLCATSRDYPGNTEAFFGQGTRLTVV.

CDR3 sequence: CASKVTGGSYGYTF. The CDR3 region has the DNA TGTGCCAGCAAAGTTACAGGGGGCTCCTATGGCTACACCTTC. The genes are TRBV28 and TRBJ1-2; TRBD1 agrees at 9 bases. The germline gives CDR1 MDHEN, CDR2 SYDVKM. V lost 7 bases and J lost 4; bases outside the gene matches: 7. This CDR3 contains 14 residues.

This chain joins TRBV30 and TRBJ1-5; TRBD1 might be the D (5 bases). The V end was cut by 2 bases, the J end by 9 bases, with 17 bases between. This CDR3 has 14 residues. CDR1 is GTSNPN, CDR2 SVGIG, per germline (reference sequence). The CDR3 DNA sequence: TGTGCCTGGAGTCGGGGGACGGGGCAATGGCCCCAGCATTTT. Its translation: CAWSRGTGQWPQHF.

The chain employs TRBV28 and TRBJ2-7; 12 nucleotides align to TRBD1. The V segment lost 6 bases and the J segment 4 bases; nucleotides outside the gene matches: 7. This CDR3 is built from 15 residues. The V gene's germline CDR1 is MDHEN and CDR2 SYDVKM. CDR3 nucleotide sequence: TGTGCCAGCAGCATACCGGGACAGGGGGCATACGAGCAGTACTTC. It specifies CASSIPGQGAYEQYF. Complete variable domain (other parts from reference TRBV28 and TRBJ2-7): DVKVTQSSRYLVKRTGEKVFLECVQDMDHENMFWYRQDPGLGLRLIYFSYDVKMKEKGDIPEGYSVSREKKERFSLILESASTNQTSMYLCASSIPGQGAYEQYFGPGTRLTVT.

The rearrangement joins TRBV6-5 to TRBJ1-4; maybe TRBD1 (5 bases). V gave up 6 bases and J gave up 9 bases, with 17 bases separating them. The CDR3 spans 14 residues. Germline V lookup: CDR1 MNHEY, CDR2 SVGAGI. The CDR3 loop is CASRAGGSGKKLFF. The CDR3 region has the DNA TGTGCCAGCAGGGCCGGGGGGTCGGGCAAAAAACTGTTTTTT.

This chain uses TRBV4-3 with TRBJ1-5; the D gene is possibly TRBD1 (6 bases). V was clipped by 3 bases and J by 0 bases, with 9 bases between them. Germline loops: CDR1 LGHNA, CDR2 YSLEER. The CDR3 length is 15 residues. CDR3 DNA: TGCGCCAGCAGCCACGACAGGTTTAGCAATCAGCCCCAGCATTTT. Protein product: CASSHDRFSNQPQHF.

J is TRBJ2-1 and V is TRBV7-3, with 8 bases that match TRBD2. This CDR3 region has 15 residues. V lost 5 bases and J lost 6; bases outside the gene matches: 9. Germline V gene data show CDR1 as SGHTA and CDR2 as FQGTGA. The CDR3: CASSLSREGTNEQFF. CDR3 nucleotides: TGTGCCAGCAGCCTATCCCGGGAGGGAACCAATGAGCAGTTCTTC.

The chain uses TRBV4-1 and TRBJ1-1, with D perhaps TRBD1 (6 bases). The CDR3 consists of 14 residues. The V gene lost 4 bases and the J gene lost 5 bases, with 14 bases spanning the gap. Germline V gene data show CDR1 as MGHRA and CDR2 as YSYEKL. CDR3 residues: CASSREGVRTEAFF. The CDR3 DNA follows: TGCGCCAGCAGCCGGGAGGGGGTTCGGACTGAAGCTTTCTTT.